The 31 T cell receptor beta chains given below trace back to one sample, sequenced in a study of shared clonotypes between healthy human individuals. Generated by immunoSEQ multiplex PCR, the TCRdb table keeps only in-frame clones and is missing some. The sample has a few hundred thousand clones, 97% seen once; the top ten hold around 0.057%. The source material was naive CD4+ T cells sorted from blood. Subset denoted: CD45RA+ positively selected. These TCRs come from a woman in her thirties in good health.

This sequence joins TRBV28 and TRBJ1-3; D not certain. Germline V lookup: CDR1 MDHEN, CDR2 SYDVKM. V was clipped by 7 bases and J by 0 bases, with 19 bases between them. This CDR3 is built from 17 residues. Written as DNA, the CDR3 is TGTGCCAGCAACGTGGACCGGCTTTTTGACTCTGGAAACACCATATATTTT. Protein product: CASNVDRLFDSGNTIYF.

The chain uses TRBV7-8 and TRBJ2-2, with 13 bases matching TRBD2. J gave up 0 bases and V 2 bases, and 3 bases lay outside the gene matches. CDR3 length equals 18 residues. Germline V gene lookup returns CDR1 SGHVS and CDR2 FQNEAQ. The CDR3 loop is CASSLKGLAGTNTGELFF. The CDR3 DNA reads TGTGCCAGCAGCTTAAAGGGACTAGCGGGAACGAACACCGGGGAGCTGTTTTTT.

The chain carries TRBV7-2 and TRBJ1-3; D remains ambiguous. The V and J ends lost 2 bases and 4 bases respectively, with 6 bases between them. Germline loops: CDR1 SGHTA, CDR2 FQGNSA. The CDR3 is 13 amino acids. As DNA, the CDR3 is TGTGCCAGCAGCTTATTATCCGGAAACACCATATATTTT. Its protein is CASSLLSGNTIYF.

This rearrangement joins TRBV30 to TRBJ2-2; D gene ambiguous. Germline loops: CDR1 GTSNPN, CDR2 SVGIG (reference sequence). The CDR3 has 12 amino acids. V dropped 3 bases and J dropped 4 bases, with 6 bases sitting between them. The CDR3: CAWRRRTGELFF. DNA of the CDR3: TGTGCCTGGAGACGCCGCACCGGGGAGCTGTTTTTT.

The CDR3 sequence is CASSLVASGRNTDTQYF. The CDR3 DNA sequence: TGTGCCAGCAGCTTAGTGGCTAGCGGGAGGAACACAGATACGCAGTATTTT. The chain employs TRBV11-2 and TRBJ2-3; TRBD2 matches 11 bases. In germline, CDR1 is SGHAT, CDR2 FQNNGV. V gave up 1 base and J gave up 2 bases; unmatched junction bases: 5. The CDR3 has 17 amino acids. Combining the CDR3 with reference TRBV11-2 and TRBJ2-3 gives the whole variable domain EAGVAQSPRYKIIEKRQSVAFWCNPISGHATLYWYQQILGQGPKLLIQFQNNGVVDDSQLPKDRFSAERLKGVDSTLKIQPAKLEDSAVYLCASSLVASGRNTDTQYFGPGTRLTVL.

The V and J genes are TRBV11-2 and TRBJ2-2; tentatively, D is TRBD2 (5 bases). Germline-derived CDR1 and CDR2 are SGHAT and FQNNGV. This CDR3 region has 15 residues. With 5 bases removed from V and 10 bases from J, the gap between germline ends came to 20 bases. For the CDR3, the DNA is TGTGCCAGCAGCCAAAAAGAACTACTAGTGGAGGAGCTGTTTTTT. Translation: CASSQKELLVEELFF. Based on the CDR3 plus reference TRBV11-2 and TRBJ2-2, the full variable domain is EAGVAQSPRYKIIEKRQSVAFWCNPISGHATLYWYQQILGQGPKLLIQFQNNGVVDDSQLPKDRFSAERLKGVDSTLKIQPAKLEDSAVYLCASSQKELLVEELFFGEGSRLTVL.

The rearrangement links TRBV9 to TRBJ2-3; 10 bases match TRBD2. The CDR3 runs 18 residues. Germline CDR1 reads SGDLS; CDR2 reads YYNGEE. J gave up 2 bases and V 4 bases, and 13 bases lay outside the gene matches. Written as DNA, the CDR3 is TGTGCCAGCAGCTCCCTACTCGGGACTAGCGAGGCCACAGATACGCAGTATTTT. As protein: CASSSLLGTSEATDTQYF. Combining the CDR3 with reference TRBV9 and TRBJ2-3 gives the whole variable domain DSGVTQTPKHLITATGQRVTLRCSPRSGDLSVYWYQQSLDQGLQFLIQYYNGEERAKGNILERFSAQQFPDLHSELNLSSLELGDSALYFCASSSLLGTSEATDTQYFGPGTRLTVL.

J is TRBJ2-2 and V is TRBV19; D is perhaps TRBD1 (5 bases). In germline, CDR1 is LNHDA, CDR2 SQIVND (reference sequence). This CDR3 comprises 15 residues. Trimming stripped 5 bases from V and 4 bases from J, with 14 bases between. CDR3 nucleotide sequence: TGTGCCAGTAGTCGTGACAGAGAGTTCACCGGGGAGCTGTTTTTT. Translation: CASSRDREFTGELFF.

The chain has TRBV9 and TRBJ1-3, with no clear D. The V and J ends lost 4 bases and 0 bases respectively, with 14 bases between them. From germline, CDR1 is SGDLS and CDR2 YYNGEE. The CDR3 runs to 16 residues. CDR3 sequence (DNA): TGTGCCAGCAGCCCTCGGCCAGACTTCTCTGGAAACACCATATATTTT. Amino acids: CASSPRPDFSGNTIYF. Variable domain in full (rest from reference TRBV9 and TRBJ1-3): DSGVTQTPKHLITATGQRVTLRCSPRSGDLSVYWYQQSLDQGLQFLIQYYNGEERAKGNILERFSAQQFPDLHSELNLSSLELGDSALYFCASSPRPDFSGNTIYFGEGSWLTVV.

This clone was observed a single time. The V and J genes are TRBV19 and TRBJ2-7; TRBD2 might be the D (6 bases). The CDR3 runs to 14 residues. Trimming removed 3 bases at V and 1 base at J, with 10 bases between. CDR1 LNHDA and CDR2 SQIVND come from the germline V gene (reference sequence). The CDR3 reads CASSIGRGSYEQYF. The CDR3 DNA reads TGTGCCAGTAGTATCGGGCGGGGATCCTACGAGCAGTACTTC.

V gene TRBV30 combines with J gene TRBJ1-2; D is unresolved. The CDR3 covers 13 residues. The germline gives CDR1 GTSNPN, CDR2 SVGIG (reference sequence). Trimming shortened V by 2 bases and J by 7 bases, and 14 bases separated the two germline ends. This CDR3 reads CAWSPQAISGYTF. The CDR3 bases are TGTGCCTGGAGTCCCCAGGCAATCTCTGGCTACACCTTC.

V is TRBV11-2 and J is TRBJ1-1; 7 bases fit TRBD1. Germline values: CDR1 SGHAT, CDR2 FQNNGV. J gave up 1 base and V 4 bases, and 12 bases lay outside the gene matches. This CDR3 comprises 17 residues. The CDR3 region has the DNA TGTGCCAGCAGCTCATCGAGCGCAGGGGGGGGGAACACTGAAGCTTTCTTT. It is translated as CASSSSSAGGGNTEAFF.

The chain uses TRBV6-1 and TRBJ2-6, with D possibly TRBD1 on 5 matching bases. Germline CDR1 is MNHNS and CDR2 is SASEGT. The CDR3 is made up of 15 amino acids. The V and J ends lost 7 bases and 0 bases respectively, with 10 bases between them. CDR3 DNA sequence: TGTGCCAGCAACAGGCTTCTCTCTGGGGCCAACGTCCTGACTTTC. This encodes CASNRLLSGANVLTF.

This rearrangement joins TRBV6-1 to TRBJ1-4, with D possibly TRBD1 on 5 matching bases. The CDR3 is made up of 14 amino acids. With 8 bases removed from V and 7 bases from J, the gap between germline ends came to 17 bases. Germline loops: CDR1 MNHNS, CDR2 SASEGT. The CDR3 protein is CASGLFGGSEKLFF. The CDR3 DNA sequence: TGTGCCAGCGGTCTATTTGGGGGTAGTGAAAAACTGTTTTTT.

The chain is built from TRBV28 and TRBJ2-7; possibly TRBD2 for D (5 bases). This CDR3 spans 11 amino acids. Germline CDR1 reads MDHEN; CDR2 reads SYDVKM. Trimming pared 10 bases from V and 9 bases from J, leaving 16 bases between. The CDR3 protein is CATRRFSWQYF. CDR3 in DNA: TGTGCCACCCGGAGGTTCTCGTGGCAGTACTTC.

The chain links TRBV9 to TRBJ2-7, with 12 bases aligning to TRBD2. The CDR3 has 16 amino acids. Germline CDR1 reads SGDLS; CDR2 reads YYNGEE. The junction had 4 bases not matched to a gene; V was cut back by 0 bases and J by 3 bases. The CDR3 DNA sequence: TGTGCCAGCAGCGTAGCATTGACTAGCGGGAGCTACGAGCAGTACTTC. Translating it yields CASSVALTSGSYEQYF.

V usage is TRBV5-1 and J usage is TRBJ2-7; 7 nucleotides align to TRBD2. The CDR3 covers 13 residues. The germline gives CDR1 SGHRS, CDR2 YFSETQ. Germline trimming cut 3 bases from V and 3 bases from J; bases unmatched to any gene: 3. This CDR3 is CASSSGGDYEQYF. CDR3 DNA sequence: TGCGCCAGCAGCTCTGGGGGGGACTACGAGCAGTACTTC.

The CDR3 loop reads CASSPASAQETQYF. The DNA of the CDR3 is TGTGCCAGCAGCCCCGCTAGCGCCCAAGAGACCCAGTACTTC. The rearrangement joins TRBV6-5 to TRBJ2-5, with a possible D match to TRBD2 (6 bases). Germline CDR1 reads MNHEY; CDR2 reads SVGAGI. This CDR3 region has 14 residues. Trimming removed 6 bases from V and 1 base from J, with 12 bases in between.

The chain recombines TRBV5-4 with TRBJ2-7; a possible D gene is TRBD2 (6 bases). The V end lost 1 base, the J end lost 0 bases, and 23 bases lay between the germline ends. The CDR3 runs to 19 residues. Per the germline V gene, CDR1 is SGHNT and CDR2 is YYREEE (reference sequence). The DNA for the CDR3 is TGTGCCAGCAGCTTGTTCGAGGGTGAAGGACGGCGGGGCTCCTACGAGCAGTACTTC. Amino acid sequence: CASSLFEGEGRRGSYEQYF.

This chain uses TRBV28 with TRBJ2-3; tentative D call: TRBD2 (6 bases). This CDR3 comprises 16 residues. Deletions cut 1 base from V and 1 base from J, with 12 bases between. The germline CDR1 and CDR2 sequences are MDHEN and SYDVKM. The CDR3 protein is CASSLSGVAGTDTQYF. The CDR3 DNA is TGTGCCAGCAGTTTATCGGGGGTAGCGGGCACAGATACGCAGTATTTT.

The rearrangement uses TRBV5-5 and TRBJ1-1; D gene ambiguous. This CDR3 is built from 12 residues. Germline CDR1 reads SGHKS; CDR2 reads YYEKEE (reference sequence). Trimming left V 1 base short and J 10 bases short, with 11 bases between. The CDR3 loop is CASSLSLSAAFF. The CDR3 bases are TGTGCCAGCAGCTTGAGTCTCAGCGCAGCTTTCTTT.

The rearrangement joins TRBV28 to TRBJ1-1; TRBD1 is a possible D gene (5 bases). Germline CDR1 and CDR2: MDHEN and SYDVKM. V was pared by 10 bases and J by 1 base, with 10 bases between. The CDR3 is made up of 12 amino acids. CDR3 in amino acids: CATGGPNTEAFF. CDR3 coding DNA: TGTGCCACCGGGGGACCGAACACTGAAGCTTTCTTT.

A single count supports this clone. The chain employs TRBV19 and TRBJ2-2; 14 bases fit TRBD2. J lost 8 bases, V lost 5 bases, and 7 bases had no gene match. CDR3 length: 16 residues. The germline gives CDR1 LNHDA, CDR2 SQIVND (reference sequence). The CDR3, as DNA: TGTGCCAGTAGTTACGGACTAGCGGGAGGAATAGGGGAGCTGTTTTTT. Residues: CASSYGLAGGIGELFF. The entire variable domain, with the rest obtained from reference TRBV19 and TRBJ2-2, is as follows: DGGITQSPKYLFRKEGQNVTLSCEQNLNHDAMYWYRQDPGQGLRLIYYSQIVNDFQKGDIAEGYSVSREKKESFPLTVTSAQKNPTAFYLCASSYGLAGGIGELFFGEGSRLTVL.

This sequence joins TRBV28 and TRBJ2-2; no clear D. The CDR3 runs 15 residues. V was trimmed by 2 bases and J by 6 bases, leaving 13 bases between them. Germline V gene data show CDR1 as MDHEN and CDR2 as SYDVKM. CDR3 DNA: TGTGCCAGCAGTTTACCGGGTTCGATGGCCGGGGAGCTGTTTTTT. It specifies CASSLPGSMAGELFF.

The chain carries TRBV4-1 and TRBJ2-2, with D tentatively TRBD2 (5 bases). Germline V gives CDR1 MGHRA, CDR2 YSYEKL. This CDR3 has 16 residues. V was pared by 4 bases and J by 3 bases, with 15 bases between. CDR3: CASSLLGGRDTGELFF. The CDR3 nucleotides are TGCGCCAGCAGCCTATTAGGAGGTAGGGACACCGGGGAGCTGTTTTTT.

The rearrangement links TRBV7-9 to TRBJ2-1; 9 bases fit TRBD1. The germline V gene has CDR1 SEHNR and CDR2 FQNEAQ (reference sequence). V trimming: 5 bases; J trimming: 5 bases; junction bases outside the gene matches: 7. The length of the CDR3 is 15 residues. The CDR3 reads CASSAPGTGNNEQFF. In DNA, the CDR3 is TGTGCCAGCAGCGCCCCCGGGACAGGGAACAATGAGCAGTTCTTC.

The rearrangement joins TRBV5-1 to TRBJ2-2; TRBD1 matches 12 bases. This CDR3 comprises 20 residues. Germline values: CDR1 SGHRS, CDR2 YFSETQ. J gave up 4 bases and V 2 bases, and 15 bases lay outside the gene matches. The CDR3 DNA reads TGCGCCAGCAGCTTATCCCCCTTAGGGACAGGGGGCTCTGGCACCGGGGAGCTGTTTTTT. Translation: CASSLSPLGTGGSGTGELFF.

This clone was found once. The chain employs TRBV11-2 and TRBJ2-3; 10 positions match TRBD2. Germline V gene data show CDR1 as SGHAT and CDR2 as FQNNGV. The V and J ends lost 5 bases and 4 bases, in that order; junction bases with no gene match: 6. The length of the CDR3 is 15 residues. The CDR3 DNA is TGTGCCAGCAGCCCTAGCGGGAGCAGGGCAGATACGCAGTATTTT. It encodes CASSPSGSRADTQYF. The complete variable domain, with remaining parts taken from reference TRBV11-2 and TRBJ2-3, reads EAGVAQSPRYKIIEKRQSVAFWCNPISGHATLYWYQQILGQGPKLLIQFQNNGVVDDSQLPKDRFSAERLKGVDSTLKIQPAKLEDSAVYLCASSPSGSRADTQYFGPGTRLTVL.

The chain combines TRBV7-8 with TRBJ1-5; the match to TRBD1 covers 8 bases. The CDR3 spans 14 residues. The V gene end was trimmed by 6 bases and the J gene end by 4 bases; junction bases not matched to a gene: 5. Germline CDR1 and CDR2: SGHVS and FQNEAQ. This chain's CDR3 is CASSSQGGNQPQHF. CDR3 DNA: TGTGCCAGCAGTTCACAGGGGGGTAATCAGCCCCAGCATTTT.

The genes are TRBV10-2 and TRBJ2-7; either TRBD1 or TRBD2 may supply D (5 bases each). CDR3 length equals 14 residues. Trimming removed 8 bases at V and 5 bases at J, with 19 bases between. Germline values: CDR1 WSHSY, CDR2 SAAADI. The CDR3 nucleotides read TGCGCCAGCGGGGGTGTCTACCTCCGGGACGAGCAGTACTTC. As protein: CASGGVYLRDEQYF.

This chain uses TRBV7-8 with TRBJ2-7; weak D call: TRBD2 (5 bases). The CDR3 has 13 amino acids. With 1 base removed from V and 5 bases from J, the gap between germline ends came to 9 bases. Germline V CDR1 and CDR2: SGHVS, FQNEAQ. The CDR3 DNA reads as TGTGCCAGCAGCTTAGACCAGCGGCACGAGCAGTACTTC. Protein: CASSLDQRHEQYF. Variable domain in full (rest from reference TRBV7-8 and TRBJ2-7): GAGVSQSPRYKVAKRGQDVALRCDPISGHVSLFWYQQALGQGPEFLTYFQNEAQLDKSGLPSDRFFAERPEGSVSTLKIQRTQQEDSAVYLCASSLDQRHEQYFGPGTRLTVT.